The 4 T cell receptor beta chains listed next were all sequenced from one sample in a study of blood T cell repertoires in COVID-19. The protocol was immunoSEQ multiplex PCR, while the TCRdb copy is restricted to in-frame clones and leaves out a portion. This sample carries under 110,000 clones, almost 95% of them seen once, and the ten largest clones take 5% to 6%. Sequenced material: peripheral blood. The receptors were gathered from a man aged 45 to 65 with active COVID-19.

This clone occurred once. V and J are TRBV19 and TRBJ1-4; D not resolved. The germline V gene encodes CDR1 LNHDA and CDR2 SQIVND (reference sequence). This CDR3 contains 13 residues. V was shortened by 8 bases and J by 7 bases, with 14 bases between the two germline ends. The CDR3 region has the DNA TGTGCCAGTGGAACCGGACGGGGTGAAAAACTGTTTTTT. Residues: CASGTGRGEKLFF.

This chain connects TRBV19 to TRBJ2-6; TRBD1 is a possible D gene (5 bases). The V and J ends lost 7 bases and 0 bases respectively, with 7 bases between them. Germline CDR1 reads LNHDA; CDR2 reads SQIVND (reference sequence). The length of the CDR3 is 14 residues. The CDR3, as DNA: TGTGCCAGTACCCAGGGCTCTGGGGCCAACGTCCTGACTTTC. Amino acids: CASTQGSGANVLTF.

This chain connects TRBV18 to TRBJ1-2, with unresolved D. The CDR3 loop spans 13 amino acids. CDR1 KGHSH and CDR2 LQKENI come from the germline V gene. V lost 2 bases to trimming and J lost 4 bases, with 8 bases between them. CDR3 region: CASSPEARYGYTF. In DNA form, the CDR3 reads TGTGCCAGCTCACCAGAGGCCCGCTATGGCTACACCTTC.

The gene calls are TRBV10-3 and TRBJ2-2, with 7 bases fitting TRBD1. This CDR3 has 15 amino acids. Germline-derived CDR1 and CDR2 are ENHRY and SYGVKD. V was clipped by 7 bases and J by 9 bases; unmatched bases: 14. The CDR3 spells CAITGTGEDGRELFF. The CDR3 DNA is TGTGCCATCACTGGTACAGGGGAAGATGGGAGGGAGCTGTTTTTT.